Sequencing of this TCR beta chain was carried out in a study of beta chain features in type 1 diabetes. Expressed TCRB transcripts were sequenced because the entire RNA isolate underwent reverse transcription. Profiling relied on immunoSEQ multiplex PCR, and the TCRdb table lists in-frame clones only, not all of them. The repertoire holds over 120,000 clones, with roughly a tenth as singletons. The length of the CDR3 is 12 residues. Germline V lookup: CDR1 SGHNT, CDR2 YYREEE (reference sequence). V shed 4 bases and J 14 bases; nucleotides not matched to a gene: 5. This clone has a count of ten or more.

The rearrangement uses TRBV5-4 and TRBJ1-6, with 8 bases identical to TRBD1. The receptor comes from a young man in good health. The sample comprised naive CD4+ T cells from blood. CDR3 nucleotide sequence: TGTGCCAGCAGCAGTACAGGGGGAACCCTCCACTTT. This gives the protein CASSSTGGTLHF.